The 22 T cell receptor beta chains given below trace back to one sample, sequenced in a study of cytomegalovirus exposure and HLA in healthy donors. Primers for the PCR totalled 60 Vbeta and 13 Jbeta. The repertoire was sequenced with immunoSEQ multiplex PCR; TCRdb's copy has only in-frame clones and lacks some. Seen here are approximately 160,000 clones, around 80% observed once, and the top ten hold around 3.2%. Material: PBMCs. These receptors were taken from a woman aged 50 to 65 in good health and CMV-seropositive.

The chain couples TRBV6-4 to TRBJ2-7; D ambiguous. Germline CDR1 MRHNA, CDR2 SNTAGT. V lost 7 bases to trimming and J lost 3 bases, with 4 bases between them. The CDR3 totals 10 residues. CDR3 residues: CASIGYEQYF. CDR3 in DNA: TGTGCCAGCATCGGCTACGAGCAGTACTTC.

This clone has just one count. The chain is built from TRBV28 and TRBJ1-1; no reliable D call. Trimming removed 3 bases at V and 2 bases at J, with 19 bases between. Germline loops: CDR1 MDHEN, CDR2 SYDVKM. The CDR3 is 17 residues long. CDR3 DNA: TGTGCCAGCAGTTTCCCCGGGATCGTAGAGCCTAACACTGAAGCTTTCTTT. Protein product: CASSFPGIVEPNTEAFF.

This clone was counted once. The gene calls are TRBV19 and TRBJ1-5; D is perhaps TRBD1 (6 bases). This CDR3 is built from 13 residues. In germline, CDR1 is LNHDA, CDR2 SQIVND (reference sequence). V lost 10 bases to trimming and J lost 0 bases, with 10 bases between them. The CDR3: CATGQISNQPQHF. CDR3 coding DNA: TGTGCCACTGGACAGATTAGCAATCAGCCCCAGCATTTT. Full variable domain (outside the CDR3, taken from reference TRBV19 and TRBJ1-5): DGGITQSPKYLFRKEGQNVTLSCEQNLNHDAMYWYRQDPGQGLRLIYYSQIVNDFQKGDIAEGYSVSREKKESFPLTVTSAQKNPTAFYLCATGQISNQPQHFGDGTRLSIL.

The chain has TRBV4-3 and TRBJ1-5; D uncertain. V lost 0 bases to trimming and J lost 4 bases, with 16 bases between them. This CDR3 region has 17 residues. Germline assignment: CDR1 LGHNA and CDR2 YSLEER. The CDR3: CASSQDFFRTLNQPQHF. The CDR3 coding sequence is TGCGCCAGCAGCCAAGATTTTTTCAGGACTTTAAATCAGCCCCAGCATTTT.

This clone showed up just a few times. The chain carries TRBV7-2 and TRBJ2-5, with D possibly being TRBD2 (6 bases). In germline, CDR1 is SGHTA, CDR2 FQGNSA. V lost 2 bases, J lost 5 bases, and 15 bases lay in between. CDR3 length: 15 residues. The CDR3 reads CASSLSGGDSETQYF. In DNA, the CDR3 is TGTGCCAGCAGCTTAAGTGGCGGGGATTCGGAGACCCAGTACTTC.

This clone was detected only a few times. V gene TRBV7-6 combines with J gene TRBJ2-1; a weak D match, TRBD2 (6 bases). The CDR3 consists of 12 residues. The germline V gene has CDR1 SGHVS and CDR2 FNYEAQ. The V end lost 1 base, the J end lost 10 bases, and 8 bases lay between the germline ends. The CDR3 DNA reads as TGTGCCAGCAGCTTAGGGGCGGGGGAGCAGTTCTTC. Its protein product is CASSLGAGEQFF. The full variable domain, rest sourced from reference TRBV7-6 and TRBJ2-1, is GAGVSQSPRYKVTKRGQDVALRCDPISGHVSLYWYRQALGQGPEFLTYFNYEAQQDKSGLPNDRFSAERPEGSISTLTIQRTEQRDSAMYRCASSLGAGEQFFGPGTRLTVL.

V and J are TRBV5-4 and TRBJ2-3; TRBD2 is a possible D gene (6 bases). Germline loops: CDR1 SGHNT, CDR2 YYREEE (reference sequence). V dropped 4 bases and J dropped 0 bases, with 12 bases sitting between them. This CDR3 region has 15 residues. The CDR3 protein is CASSISGTSTDTQYF. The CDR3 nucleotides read TGTGCCAGCAGCATTAGCGGAACTAGCACAGATACGCAGTATTTT. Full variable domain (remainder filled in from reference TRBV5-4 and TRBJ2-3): ETGVTQSPTHLIKTRGQQVTLRCSSQSGHNTVSWYQQALGQGPQFIFQYYREEENGRGNFPPRFSGLQFPNYSSELNVNALELDDSALYLCASSISGTSTDTQYFGPGTRLTVL.

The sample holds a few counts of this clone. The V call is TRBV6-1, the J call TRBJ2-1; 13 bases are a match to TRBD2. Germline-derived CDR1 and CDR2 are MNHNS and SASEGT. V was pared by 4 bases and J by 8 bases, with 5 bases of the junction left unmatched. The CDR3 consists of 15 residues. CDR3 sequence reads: CASSVTSGGVDEQFF. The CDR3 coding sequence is TGTGCCAGCAGTGTTACTAGCGGGGGGGTCGATGAGCAGTTCTTC.

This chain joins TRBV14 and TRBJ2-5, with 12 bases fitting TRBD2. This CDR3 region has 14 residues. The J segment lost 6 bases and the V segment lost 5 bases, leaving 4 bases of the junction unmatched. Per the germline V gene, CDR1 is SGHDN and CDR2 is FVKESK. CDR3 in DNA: TGTGCCAGCAGCTACGGACTAGCGGGGAAGACCCAGTACTTC. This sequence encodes CASSYGLAGKTQYF.

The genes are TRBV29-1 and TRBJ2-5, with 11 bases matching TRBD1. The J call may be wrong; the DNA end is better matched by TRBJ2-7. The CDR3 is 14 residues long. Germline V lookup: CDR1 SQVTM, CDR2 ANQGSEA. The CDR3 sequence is CSVATGTGGYEQYF. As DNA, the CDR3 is TGCAGCGTTGCTACCGGGACAGGGGGCTACGAGCAGTACTTC.

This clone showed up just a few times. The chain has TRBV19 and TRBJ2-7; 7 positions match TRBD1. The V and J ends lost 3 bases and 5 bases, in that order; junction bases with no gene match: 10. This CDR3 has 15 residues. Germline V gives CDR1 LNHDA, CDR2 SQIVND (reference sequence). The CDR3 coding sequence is TGTGCCAGTAGTATCCAAGGGGGCCAGTTGCACGAGCAGTACTTC. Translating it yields CASSIQGGQLHEQYF.

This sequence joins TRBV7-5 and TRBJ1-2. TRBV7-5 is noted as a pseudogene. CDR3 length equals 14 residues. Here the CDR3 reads CARSLGGQNYGYTF. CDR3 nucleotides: TGTGCCAGAAGCCTCGGAGGGCAGAACTATGGCTACACCTTC.

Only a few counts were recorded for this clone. This CDR3 reads CASSEPGTASYGYTF. In nucleotides, the CDR3 is TGTGCCAGCAGTGAACCAGGGACAGCGTCCTATGGCTACACCTTC. This sequence joins TRBV25-1 and TRBJ1-2; 7 positions match TRBD1. Losses at the gene ends were 2 bases for V and 4 bases for J; bases not matched to a gene: 7. Per the germline V gene, CDR1 is MGHDK and CDR2 is SYGVNS. The CDR3 extends over 15 amino acids.

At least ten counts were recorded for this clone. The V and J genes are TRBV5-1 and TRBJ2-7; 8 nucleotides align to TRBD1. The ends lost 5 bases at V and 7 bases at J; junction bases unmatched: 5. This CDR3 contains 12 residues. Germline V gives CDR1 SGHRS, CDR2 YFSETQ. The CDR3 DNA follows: TGCGCCAGCAGGGGCAGGGGGCGTGAGCAGTACTTC. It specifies CASRGRGREQYF.

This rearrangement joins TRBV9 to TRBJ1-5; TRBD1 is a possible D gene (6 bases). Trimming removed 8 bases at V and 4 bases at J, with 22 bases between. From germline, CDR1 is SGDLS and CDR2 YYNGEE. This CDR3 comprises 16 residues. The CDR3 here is CAREEEQGNHNQPQHF. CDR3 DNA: TGTGCCAGAGAAGAAGAACAGGGAAACCATAATCAGCCCCAGCATTTT. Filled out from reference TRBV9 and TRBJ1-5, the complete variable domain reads DSGVTQTPKHLITATGQRVTLRCSPRSGDLSVYWYQQSLDQGLQFLIQYYNGEERAKGNILERFSAQQFPDLHSELNLSSLELGDSALYFCAREEEQGNHNQPQHFGDGTRLSIL.

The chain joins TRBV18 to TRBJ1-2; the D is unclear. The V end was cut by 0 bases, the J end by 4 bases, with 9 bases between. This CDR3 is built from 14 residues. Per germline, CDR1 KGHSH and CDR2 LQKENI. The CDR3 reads CASSPPSTGYGYTF. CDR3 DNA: TGTGCCAGCTCACCACCCTCTACGGGCTATGGCTACACCTTC.

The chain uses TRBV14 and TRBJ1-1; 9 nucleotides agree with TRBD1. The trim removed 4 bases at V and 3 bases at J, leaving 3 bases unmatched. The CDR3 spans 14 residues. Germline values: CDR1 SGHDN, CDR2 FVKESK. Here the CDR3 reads CASSLTGGHTEAFF. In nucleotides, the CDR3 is TGTGCCAGCAGCCTGACAGGGGGACACACTGAAGCTTTCTTT. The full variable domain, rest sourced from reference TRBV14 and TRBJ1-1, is EAGVTQFPSHSVIEKGQTVTLRCDPISGHDNLYWYRRVMGKEIKFLLHFVKESKQDESGMPNNRFLAERTGGTYSTLKVQPAELEDSGVYFCASSLTGGHTEAFFGQGTRLTVV.

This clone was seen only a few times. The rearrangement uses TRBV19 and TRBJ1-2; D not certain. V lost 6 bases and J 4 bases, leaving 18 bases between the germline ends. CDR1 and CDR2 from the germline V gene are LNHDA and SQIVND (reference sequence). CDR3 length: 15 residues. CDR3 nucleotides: TGTGCCAGTAGCCCCTTCGGGGATTGGCTCTATGGCTACACCTTC. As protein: CASSPFGDWLYGYTF.

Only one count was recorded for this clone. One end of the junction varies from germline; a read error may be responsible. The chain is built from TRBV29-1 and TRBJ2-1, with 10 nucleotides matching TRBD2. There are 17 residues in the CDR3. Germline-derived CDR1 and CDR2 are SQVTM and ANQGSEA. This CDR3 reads CNVEDLASGGTYNEQFF. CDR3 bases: TGCAACGTTGAAGATCTGGCTAGCGGGGGAACCTACAATGAGCAGTTCTTC.

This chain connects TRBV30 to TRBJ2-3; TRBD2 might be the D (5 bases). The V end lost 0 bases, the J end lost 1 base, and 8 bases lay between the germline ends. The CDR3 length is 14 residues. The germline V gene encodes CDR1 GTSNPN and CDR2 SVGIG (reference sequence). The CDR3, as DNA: TGTGCCTGGAGTGTGGAGGAGGGCACAGATACGCAGTATTTT. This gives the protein CAWSVEEGTDTQYF.

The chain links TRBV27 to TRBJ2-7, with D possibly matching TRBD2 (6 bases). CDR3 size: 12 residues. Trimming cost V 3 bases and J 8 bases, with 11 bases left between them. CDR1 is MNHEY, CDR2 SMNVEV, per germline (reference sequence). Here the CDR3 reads CASSFLRGQQYF. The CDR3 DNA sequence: TGTGCCAGCAGTTTTTTGCGGGGACAGCAGTACTTC.

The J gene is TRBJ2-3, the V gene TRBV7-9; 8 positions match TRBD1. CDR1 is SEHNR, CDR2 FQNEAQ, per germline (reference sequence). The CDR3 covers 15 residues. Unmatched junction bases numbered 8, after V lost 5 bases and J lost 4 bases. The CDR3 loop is CASSTGQGGPDTQYF. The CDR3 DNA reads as TGTGCCAGCAGCACCGGACAGGGAGGTCCAGATACGCAGTATTTT. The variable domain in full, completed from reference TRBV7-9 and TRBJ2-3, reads DTGVSQNPRHKITKRGQNVTFRCDPISEHNRLYWYRQTLGQGPEFLTYFQNEAQLEKSRLLSDRFSAERPKGSFSTLEIQRTEQGDSAMYLCASSTGQGGPDTQYFGPGTRLTVL.